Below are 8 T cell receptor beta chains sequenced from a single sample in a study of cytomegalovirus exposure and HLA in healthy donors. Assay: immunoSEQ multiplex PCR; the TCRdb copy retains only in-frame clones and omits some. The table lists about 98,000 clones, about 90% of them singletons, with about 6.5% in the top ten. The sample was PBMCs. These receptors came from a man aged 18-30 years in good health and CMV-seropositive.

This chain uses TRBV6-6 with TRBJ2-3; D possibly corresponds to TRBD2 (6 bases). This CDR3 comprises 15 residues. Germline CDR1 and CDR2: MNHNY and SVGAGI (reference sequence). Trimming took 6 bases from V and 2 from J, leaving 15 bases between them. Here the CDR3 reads CASRYGSELTDTQYF. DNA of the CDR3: TGTGCCAGCAGATACGGGAGTGAACTCACAGATACGCAGTATTTT.

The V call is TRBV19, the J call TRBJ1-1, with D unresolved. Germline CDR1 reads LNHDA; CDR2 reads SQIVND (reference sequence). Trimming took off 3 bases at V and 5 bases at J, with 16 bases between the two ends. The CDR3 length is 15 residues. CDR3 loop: CASSISLGPGTEAFF. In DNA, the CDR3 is TGTGCCAGTAGTATTTCCCTTGGCCCGGGGACTGAAGCTTTCTTT.

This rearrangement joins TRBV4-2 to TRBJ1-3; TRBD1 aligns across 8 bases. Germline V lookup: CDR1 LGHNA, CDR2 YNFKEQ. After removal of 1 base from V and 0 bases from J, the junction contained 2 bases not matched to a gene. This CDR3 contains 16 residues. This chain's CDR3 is CASSQGQGTSGNTIYF. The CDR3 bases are TGTGCCAGCAGCCAAGGACAGGGGACCTCTGGAAACACCATATATTTT.

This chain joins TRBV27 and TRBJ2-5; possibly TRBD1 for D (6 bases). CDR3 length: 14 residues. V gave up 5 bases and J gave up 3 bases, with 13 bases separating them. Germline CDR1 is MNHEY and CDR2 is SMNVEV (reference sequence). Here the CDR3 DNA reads TGTGCCAGCAGTCAAACAGGGCGTGAAGAGACCCAGTACTTC. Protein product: CASSQTGREETQYF.

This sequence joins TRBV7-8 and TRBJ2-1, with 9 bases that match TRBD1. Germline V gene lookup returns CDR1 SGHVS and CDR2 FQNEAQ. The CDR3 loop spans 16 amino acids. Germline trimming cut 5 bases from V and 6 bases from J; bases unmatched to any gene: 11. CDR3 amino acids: CASSRARTGVANEQFF. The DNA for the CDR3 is TGTGCCAGCAGCCGTGCTCGGACAGGGGTGGCCAATGAGCAGTTCTTC.

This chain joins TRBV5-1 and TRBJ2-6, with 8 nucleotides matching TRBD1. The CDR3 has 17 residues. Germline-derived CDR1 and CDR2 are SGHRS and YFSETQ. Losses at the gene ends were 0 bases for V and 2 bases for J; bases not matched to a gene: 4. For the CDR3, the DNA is TGCGCCAGCAGCTTGGGGGCAGGGGGCGCTGGGGCCAACGTCCTGACTTTC. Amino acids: CASSLGAGGAGANVLTF.

The CDR3 loop is CASSNVAGATNEQYF. CDR3 coding DNA: TGTGCCAGCAGTAACGTAGCGGGAGCTACTAACGAGCAGTACTTC. The V and J genes are TRBV28 and TRBJ2-7; TRBD2 matches at 9 bases. Trimming removed 5 bases from V and 5 bases from J; junction bases left unmatched: 10. Germline V lookup: CDR1 MDHEN, CDR2 SYDVKM. This CDR3 is built from 15 residues.

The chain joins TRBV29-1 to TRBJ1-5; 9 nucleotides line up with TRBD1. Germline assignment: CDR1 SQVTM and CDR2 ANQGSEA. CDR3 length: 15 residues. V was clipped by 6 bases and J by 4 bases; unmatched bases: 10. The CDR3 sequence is CSVGDRGEFNQPQHF. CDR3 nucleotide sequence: TGCAGCGTAGGCGACAGGGGGGAATTTAATCAGCCCCAGCATTTT.